A single sample gave rise to the 13 T cell receptor beta chains below, sequenced in a study of blood T cell repertoires in COVID-19. The repertoire was sequenced with immunoSEQ multiplex PCR; TCRdb's copy has only in-frame clones and lacks some. The sample holds fewer than 350,000 clones, approximately 81% seen once. Sequenced input: PBMCs or T cells enriched from blood (not recorded which). The receptor source for this set is a woman aged 50 to 60 who had recovered from COVID-19.

V usage is TRBV18 and J usage is TRBJ2-7; 9 bases line up with TRBD2. Germline values: CDR1 KGHSH, CDR2 LQKENI. V lost 3 bases to trimming and J lost 6 bases; unmatched junction nucleotides: 15. This CDR3 has 17 residues. CDR3 nucleotide sequence: TGTGCCAGCTCACCGAACAGAGGGGGCCGCGGGAGGGCCGAGCAGTACTTC. As protein: CASSPNRGGRGRAEQYF.

J is TRBJ1-1 and V is TRBV19; 8 bases align to TRBD1. CDR1 and CDR2 from the germline V gene are LNHDA and SQIVND (reference sequence). The CDR3 runs 15 residues. V shed 0 bases and J 0 bases; nucleotides not matched to a gene: 0. CDR3 DNA: TGTGCCAGTAGTATAGACAGGGGGCTGAACACTGAAGCTTTCTTT. It is translated as CASSIDRGLNTEAFF.

The CDR3 protein is CASSLRGGSNQPQHF. The CDR3 region has the DNA TGTGCCAGCAGCTTGCGGGGGGGTAGCAATCAGCCCCAGCATTTT. The chain carries TRBV5-6 and TRBJ1-5; D perhaps matches TRBD1 (5 bases). From germline, CDR1 is SGHDT and CDR2 YYEEEE. This CDR3 is built from 15 residues. V lost 1 base and J 0 bases, leaving 8 bases between the germline ends.

This clone was seen once. V is TRBV4-1 and J is TRBJ2-2; 7 bases map to TRBD1. V was pared by 4 bases and J by 1 base, with 12 bases of the junction left unmatched. The CDR3 length is 18 residues. Germline assignment: CDR1 MGHRA and CDR2 YSYEKL. The DNA of the CDR3 is TGCGCCAGCAGCCGTACATGGGGGACAGACCTGAACACCGGGGAGCTGTTTTTT. Amino acids: CASSRTWGTDLNTGELFF.

CDR3 in amino acids: CASRYRVVNTEAFF. Here the CDR3 DNA reads TGTGCCAGCAGATACAGGGTGGTGAACACTGAAGCTTTCTTT. The gene calls are TRBV6-4 and TRBJ1-1; possibly TRBD1 for D (6 bases). The CDR3 extends over 14 amino acids. Trimming stripped 6 bases from V and 0 bases from J, with 11 bases between. Germline V gene data show CDR1 as MRHNA and CDR2 as SNTAGT.

This rearrangement joins TRBV29-1 to TRBJ1-4, with TRBD1 matching over 8 bases. The CDR3 contains 13 residues. The junction had 4 bases not matched to a gene; V was cut back by 3 bases and J by 7 bases. Germline V CDR1 and CDR2: SQVTM, ANQGSEA. DNA for the CDR3: TGCAGCGTTGAGCCGACAGGGGCTGAAAAACTGTTTTTT. As protein: CSVEPTGAEKLFF.

This chain links TRBV5-1 with TRBJ2-3; 8 bases fit TRBD2. With V trimmed by 4 bases and J by 1 base, 5 bases remained unmatched. CDR1 SGHRS and CDR2 YFSETQ come from the germline V gene. The CDR3 covers 15 residues. CDR3 in amino acids: CASSLGGAGTDTQYF. CDR3 DNA: TGCGCCAGCAGCCTCGGGGGGGCCGGCACAGATACGCAGTATTTT.

The chain recombines TRBV18 with TRBJ2-6, with TRBD2 as a possible D gene (7 bases). The CDR3 has 15 amino acids. Germline CDR1 is KGHSH and CDR2 is LQKENI. V dropped 7 bases and J dropped 0 bases, with 10 bases sitting between them. The CDR3 is CASWGGISGANVLTF. The CDR3 nucleotides read TGTGCCAGCTGGGGGGGCATCTCTGGGGCCAACGTCCTGACTTTC.

DNA for the CDR3: TGTGCCAGCAGTGACCCGGGGGTCGGGGAAAAACTGTTTTTT. Translating gives CASSDPGVGEKLFF. The chain joins TRBV25-1 to TRBJ1-4; maybe TRBD1 (5 bases). The CDR3 has 14 amino acids. With 3 bases removed from V and 8 bases from J, the gap between germline ends came to 13 bases. The V gene's germline CDR1 is MGHDK and CDR2 SYGVNS.

The chain recombines TRBV7-8 with TRBJ1-4; 7 bases map to TRBD1. After removal of 0 bases from V and 5 bases from J, the junction contained 3 bases not matched to a gene. Germline assignment: CDR1 SGHVS and CDR2 FQNEAQ. The CDR3 consists of 15 residues. CDR3 sequence reads: CASSLAGGSNEKLFF. The CDR3 bases are TGTGCCAGCAGCTTAGCAGGGGGCAGCAATGAAAAACTGTTTTTT.

This chain joins TRBV30 and TRBJ1-2; D may be TRBD1 (5 bases). The CDR3 sequence is 13 residues long. Between the trimmed V and J ends, which lost 5 bases and 6 bases, there was a span of 16 bases. Germline V gene lookup returns CDR1 GTSNPN and CDR2 SVGIG (reference sequence). The CDR3 loop reads CAWDGGGNNGYTF. In DNA form, the CDR3 reads TGTGCCTGGGATGGGGGAGGGAACAATGGCTACACCTTC.

This chain links TRBV15 with TRBJ2-1; no reliable D call. Germline-derived CDR1 and CDR2 are LNHNV and YYDKDF (reference sequence). V was trimmed by 3 bases and J by 2 bases, leaving 14 bases between them. The CDR3 length is 16 residues. The chain's CDR3 is CATSSLQEKAYNEQFF. In nucleotides, the CDR3 is TGTGCCACCAGCAGCCTCCAAGAGAAAGCCTACAATGAGCAGTTCTTC.

The count of this clone is one. The chain links TRBV5-1 to TRBJ1-1, with 8 bases that match TRBD1. Germline CDR1 is SGHRS and CDR2 is YFSETQ. There are 14 residues in the CDR3. V lost 4 bases and J lost 1; bases outside the gene matches: 3. CDR3 region: CASSPDRGNTEAFF. The CDR3, as DNA: TGCGCCAGCAGCCCCGACAGGGGGAACACTGAAGCTTTCTTT. The full variable domain, in which reference TRBV5-1 and TRBJ1-1 provide the parts outside the CDR3, is KAGVTQTPRYLIKTRGQQVTLSCSPISGHRSVSWYQQTPGQGLQFLFEYFSETQRNKGNFPGRFSGRQFSNSRSEMNVSTLELGDSALYLCASSPDRGNTEAFFGQGTRLTVV.